The source of this T cell receptor (beta chain) is a study of T cell changes during pregnancy in multiple sclerosis. Comment on this clone: At one of its ends the junction is not consistent with the germline gene, which may arise from a read error.

The germline V gene has CDR1 MGHRA and CDR2 YSYEKL. The CDR3 has 14 residues. The table came from immunoSEQ multiplex PCR; TCRdb's copy has only in-frame clones and leaves some out. This table holds around 60,000 clones, 75% to 95% found once. This receptor was obtained from a female donor in good health, enrolled as a control in a pregnancy study. This rearrangement joins TRBV4-1 to TRBJ1-2, with a tentative D call TRBD1 (6 bases). The specimen comprised CD4+ T cells from peripheral blood mononuclear cells, sampled after pregnancy. CDR3 sequence: CASSKEQGFYGYTF. DNA for the CDR3: TGCGCCAGCAGCAAAGAACAGGGATTCTATGGCTACACCTTC.